This is a list of T cell receptor beta chains from one sample in a study of response to subunit inactivated influenza vaccine. TCRdb re-called the RT-PCR reads through MiXCR, storing one row per CDR3 protein. The sample includes about 480,000 distinct CDR3 sequences, over 10% of them seen just once. This sample comprised PBMCs from blood, obtained roughly 47 days after vaccination. The receptors derive from a man over 45 who received an inactivated influenza vaccine. Both conserved end residues are part of each CDR3. The D gene is left open where the match is weak. Rows give clone size only sometimes, using once, few, many, or a class for an expanded clone.

>TRBV6-2/TRBV6-3|TRBD2|.|TRBJ2-7
TGTGCCAGCCGGACTTTTGCTAGCGGAACCTACGAGCAGTACTTC
CASRTFASGTYEQYF
>TRBV6-2/TRBV6-3|TRBD2|.|TRBJ2-1
TGTGCCAGCAGGAAGGGAGGGACTGAGCAGTTCTTC
CASRKGGTEQFF
>TRBV7-2|TRBD1|few|TRBJ2-7
TGTGCCAGCAGCCTTAGAACAGGGGAGTCCTACGAGCAGTACTTC
CASSLRTGESYEQYF
>TRBV4-3|TRBD2|.|TRBJ2-1
TGCGCCAGCAGCCAAGATCTCCTAGCGGGAGGGCCCTATGAGCAGTTCTTC
CASSQDLLAGGPYEQFF
>TRBV7-9|TRBD1|few|TRBJ1-2
TGTGCCAGCAGCCGACAGGGTCCCGATGGCTACACCTTC
CASSRQGPDGYTF
>TRBV7-9|.|.|TRBJ2-3
TGTGCCAGCAGCCCTACGCAGGTGAACACAGATACGCAGTATTTT
CASSPTQVNTDTQYF
>TRBV6-4|.|.|TRBJ1-6
TGTGCCAGCAGTGCGGGGACAAATAATTCACCCCTCCACTTT
CASSAGTNNSPLHF
>TRBV5-1|.|few|TRBJ2-3
TGCGCCAGCAGCCCGGGTGGGTGGACAGATACGCAGTATTTT
CASSPGGWTDTQYF
>TRBV20-1|TRBD1|many|TRBJ1-1
TGCAGTGCTAGAGACGGGACAGGGGGTTATATCACTGAAGCTTTCTTT
CSARDGTGGYITEAFF
>TRBV7-8|.|few|TRBJ1-4
TGTGCCAGCAGCCGGGGGGACCTGGCTAATGAAAAACTGTTTTTT
CASSRGDLANEKLFF
>TRBV20-1|.|many|TRBJ2-5
TGCAGTGCTAGACAAGAGCCAAAAGAGACCCAGTACTTC
CSARQEPKETQYF
>TRBV4-3|.|few|TRBJ2-5
TGCGCCAGCTGGCGGGGCGGAGAGACCCAGTACTTC
CASWRGGETQYF
>TRBV11-2|TRBD2|few|TRBJ2-1
TGTGCCAGCAGCTTAGATAGGACGGGAGGTTGGGATGAGCAGTTCTTC
CASSLDRTGGWDEQFF
>TRBV13|.|.|TRBJ2-1
TGTGCCAGCAGCTCCGTTTTCGGGTACTCCTACAATGAGCAGTTCTTC
CASSSVFGYSYNEQFF
>TRBV20-1|.|few|TRBJ2-3
TGCAGTGCCGCTCCGGGACAACACACAGATACGCAGTATTTT
CSAAPGQHTDTQYF
>TRBV5-1|TRBD2|few|TRBJ2-3
TGCGCCAGCAATTTCAAGCTAGCGGGAGATACGCAGTATTTT
CASNFKLAGDTQYF
>TRBV27|.|.|TRBJ2-1
TGTGCCAGCAGTGACTTGGGCGGATACTACAATGAGCAGTTCTTC
CASSDLGGYYNEQFF
>TRBV9|.|few|TRBJ2-7
TGTGCCAGCAGCGCGACCCCCTCCTACGCGCAGTACTTC
CASSATPSYAQYF
>TRBV20-1|TRBD1|few|TRBJ1-2
TGCAGTGCGTGGACAGGGGTAGGGTATGGCTACACCTTC
CSAWTGVGYGYTF
>TRBV12-3/TRBV12-4|TRBD2|many|TRBJ2-1
TGTGCCAGCAGCCGACGGACTAGCGGGAGCCGGTGGGGTGAGCAGTTCTTC
CASSRRTSGSRWGEQFF
>TRBV20-1|.|.|TRBJ2-2
TGCAGTGCAAGGGTGTCTGCCGTAACCGGGGAGCTGTTTTTT
CSARVSAVTGELFF
>TRBV5-1|TRBD1|.|TRBJ2-7
TGCGCCAGCAGCCCGGGACAGGGTTTTTCCCACGAGCAGTACTTC
CASSPGQGFSHEQYF
>TRBV5-1|.|.|TRBJ1-2
TGCGCCAGCAGCTTAACAAATGGGGGCTCTGGCTACACCTTC
CASSLTNGGSGYTF
>TRBV7-8|.|few|TRBJ2-2
TGTGCCAGCAGCTTAGCTGGCCTTTTGGGCACCGGGGAGCTGTTTTTT
CASSLAGLLGTGELFF
>TRBV5-1|TRBD2|many|TRBJ2-5
TGCGCCAGCAGCTTGGGACTAGCGGCGGAGACCCAGTACTTC
CASSLGLAAETQYF
>TRBV20-1|TRBD1|.|TRBJ1-2
TGCAGTGCTAAGGGGACAGCACACTATGGCTACACCTTC
CSAKGTAHYGYTF
>TRBV25-1|TRBD1|.|TRBJ2-7
TGTGCCAGCAGGGAGGACAGGATCGGCGAGCAGTACTTC
CASREDRIGEQYF
>TRBV5-1|TRBD1|few|TRBJ2-1
TGCGCCAGCAGCTTGATCTTTCGGGACAGGGGTTCTCCCCACAATGAGCAGTTCTTC
CASSLIFRDRGSPHNEQFF
>TRBV19|.|many|TRBJ1-5
TGTGCCAGTAGTGCCAGGACAGTTGGACAGCCCCAGCATTTT
CASSARTVGQPQHF
>TRBV7-2|.|.|TRBJ2-1
TGTGCCAGCAGCTTTGAAGGGGCTAATCAATACAATGAGCAGTTCTTC
CASSFEGANQYNEQFF
>TRBV5-4|.|many|TRBJ2-5
TGTGCCAGCAGCAACCGACAAGAGACCCAGTACTTC
CASSNRQETQYF
>TRBV6-2/TRBV6-3|.|.|TRBJ2-7
TGTGCCAGCAGTTACAATGGGGCAAGAGAGCAGTACTTC
CASSYNGAREQYF
>TRBV27|TRBD2|.|TRBJ2-1
TGTGCCAGCACCTTACTAGCGGGAGCTATGAATGAGCAGTTCTTC
CASTLLAGAMNEQFF
>TRBV12-3/TRBV12-4|.|.|TRBJ1-5
TGTGCCAGCAGTTTTTCAGGAGGCCAGCCCCAGCATTTT
CASSFSGGQPQHF
>TRBV11-2|.|.|TRBJ2-6
TGTGCCAGCAGCTTATTTTCGGCAGGCCTCTCTGGGGCCAACGTCCTGACTTTC
CASSLFSAGLSGANVLTF
>TRBV3-1|TRBD1|.|TRBJ2-7
TGTGCCATCTGTTTAAGTTCAATTTACCGGGACAGGGGCACCGAGCAGTACTTC
CAICLSSIYRDRGTEQYF
>TRBV4-2|TRBD2|many|TRBJ2-1
TGTGCCAGTCTCGGGACTAGCGGGGGCCCAGAAAGCCATGAGCAGTTCTTC
CASLGTSGGPESHEQFF
>TRBV7-3|TRBD2|few|TRBJ2-1
TGTGCCAGCAGCTTGTACAGCGGGGGGAGCTCCTACAATGAGCAGTTCTTC
CASSLYSGGSSYNEQFF
>TRBV2|.|few|TRBJ2-4
TGTGCCAGCAGCACAAAGGGAGCCAAAAACATTCAGTACTTC
CASSTKGAKNIQYF
>TRBV7-2|TRBD2|few|TRBJ2-3
TGTGCCAGCACACAAGCGGGAGGGGGCACAGATACGCAGTATTTT
CASTQAGGGTDTQYF
>TRBV20-1|TRBD1|.|TRBJ1-5
TGCAGTGCTCAGACAGGGCAGTTCATTCAGCCCCAGCATTTT
CSAQTGQFIQPQHF
>TRBV4-1|TRBD2|few|TRBJ2-7
TGCGCCAGCAGCCAAGTCTATTCCCGGCTAGCGGGGTCCTACGAGCAGTACTTC
CASSQVYSRLAGSYEQYF
>TRBV7-8|.|many|TRBJ2-1
TGTGCCAGCAGCATAATAGACCCCTACAATGAGCAGTTCTTC
CASSIIDPYNEQFF
>TRBV6-1|TRBD2|.|TRBJ2-5
TGTGCCAGCAGACGGAGGGAGGGCGAGACCCAGTACTTC
CASRRREGETQYF
>TRBV12-5|.|.|TRBJ1-5
TGTGCTAGTGGACAGGGTATAGGTCCCCAGCATTTT
CASGQGIGPQHF